This TCR beta chain comes out of a study of blood T cell repertoires in COVID-19. CDR1 is MNHEY and CDR2 is SMNVEV in the germline V gene (reference sequence). Trimming took off 6 bases at V and 4 bases at J, with 13 bases between the two ends. The CDR3 runs to 13 residues. The protocol was immunoSEQ multiplex PCR, while the TCRdb copy is restricted to in-frame clones and leaves out a portion. The table lists 360,000 or so clones, less than 90% of them singletons. The V and J genes are TRBV27 and TRBJ2-7, with D maybe TRBD2 (6 bases). Sample: PBMCs or T cells enriched from blood (not recorded which). This receptor was taken from a woman between 50 and 59 years old who had recovered from COVID-19. CDR3 amino acids: CASRGGMRYEQYF. As DNA, the CDR3 is TGTGCCAGCAGGGGGGGAATGAGGTACGAGCAGTACTTC.